This T cell receptor beta chain comes out of a study of blood T cells in healthy people across ages. Study-level background: Template switching picked up about one barcoded beta molecule for each two T cells. Study-wide findings and caveats: Estimates of total diversity, which came from one million sequenced T cells, were considered to be underestimates. Reliance upon unsorted PBMCs precluded definitive naive versus antigen-experienced comparison.

Trimming removed 6 bases from V and 2 bases from J, with 10 bases in between. From germline, CDR1 is MNHEY and CDR2 SVGEGT. CDR3 length: 13 residues. Note on this clonotype: What it recognizes is unknown.

A second about 7 to 12 cycle PCR used barcoded and J-beta primers. TCRdb ran MiXCR on the 5' RACE reads and lists one entry per CDR3 protein. The data hold more than 650,000 distinct CDR3 sequences, with approximately 21% observed a single time. Collection of 9 to 10 milliliters of peripheral blood was performed for each donor. The chain links TRBV6-2 or TRBV6-3 to TRBJ1-2; unclear D gene. This receptor was taken from a man between 70 and 80 years old in good health. Source material: blood. The CDR3 spells CASSQTVNYGYTF. As DNA, the CDR3 is TGTGCCAGCAGCCAGACTGTGAACTATGGCTACACCTTC.